The T cell receptor beta chain described here comes from a study of blood T cell repertoires in COVID-19. Study-wide context: The origin of the acute and convalescent COVID-19 samples was the United States, Italy and Spain.

With V trimmed by 3 bases and J by 2 bases, 6 bases remained unmatched. The CDR3 runs 15 residues. Looked up from germline, CDR1 is LNHDA and CDR2 is SQIVND (reference sequence). Produced via immunoSEQ multiplex PCR; TCRdb's table is partial and in-frame only. The data contain 160,000 or so clones, around 84% of them singletons. Assignment of participants to cohorts was predicated upon participant-reported clinical history. This chain connects TRBV19 to TRBJ2-7; 8 positions agree with TRBD2. Sequencing was carried out using PBMCs or T cells enriched from blood (not recorded which). The TCR originated in a woman aged 45-65 years who had recovered from COVID-19. The CDR3 loop reads CASSMGLAGAYEQYF. The CDR3 DNA reads TGTGCCAGTAGTATGGGCCTAGCGGGCGCCTACGAGCAGTACTTC.